These T cell receptor beta chains were read from a single sample in a study of cytomegalovirus exposure and HLA in healthy donors. Assay: immunoSEQ multiplex PCR; the TCRdb copy retains only in-frame clones and omits some. In the table there are 120,000 to 150,000 clones, around 76% of which are singletons. Sequencing was carried out using PBMCs. The receptors derive from a male donor in good health and CMV-seronegative. Both conserved end residues are part of each CDR3. A D gene is named only where the DNA matches it firmly. Size values are once, few and many counts, or a class for expanded clones, and some rows have none.

V: TRBV10-1; D: TRBD1; J: TRBJ1-1; size: -; CDR3: CASSDRGLSEAFF; DNA: TGCGCCAGCAGTGACAGGGGGCTTTCTGAAGCTTTCTTT
V: TRBV5-1; D: TRBD1; J: TRBJ1-2; size: -; CDR3: CASSLGQDRNYGYTF; DNA: TGCGCCAGCAGCTTGGGCCAGGACAGGAACTATGGCTACACCTTC
V: TRBV5-6; D: -; J: TRBJ2-7; size: once; CDR3: CASSDWGVLPDADEQYF; DNA: TGTGCCAGCAGCGATTGGGGGGTCCTCCCCGATGCGGACGAGCAGTACTTC
V: TRBV19; D: TRBD1; J: TRBJ1-4; size: -; CDR3: CASRNQLTGTGNEKLFF; DNA: TGTGCCAGTAGGAACCAACTGACCGGGACAGGAAATGAAAAACTGTTTTTT
V: TRBV7-9; D: -; J: TRBJ1-1; size: once; CDR3: CASSYNQGIEAFF; DNA: TGTGCCAGCAGCTATAATCAGGGGATTGAAGCTTTCTTT
V: TRBV6-1; D: -; J: TRBJ2-7; size: -; CDR3: CASSESGAYEQYF; DNA: TGTGCCAGCAGTGAATCAGGGGCCTACGAGCAGTACTTC
V: TRBV6-5; D: TRBD2; J: TRBJ2-1; size: -; CDR3: CASGLAGGNEQFF; DNA: TGTGCCTCAGGACTAGCGGGAGGAAATGAGCAGTTCTTC
V: TRBV5-6; D: -; J: TRBJ1-1; size: once; CDR3: CASSWPGGTEAFF; DNA: TGTGCCAGCAGCTGGCCCGGGGGCACTGAAGCTTTCTTT
V: TRBV7-9; D: -; J: TRBJ2-5; size: -; CDR3: CASSRPQVQETQYF; DNA: TGTGCCAGCAGCCGACCGCAGGTCCAAGAGACCCAGTACTTC
V: TRBV5-3; D: -; J: TRBJ1-5; size: -; CDR3: CARSLQGMGSAPQHF; DNA: TGTGCCAGAAGCTTGCAGGGGATGGGTAGTGCGCCCCAGCATTTT
V: TRBV30; D: -; J: TRBJ2-5; size: -; CDR3: CAWSVPILGPETQYF; DNA: TGTGCCTGGAGTGTACCCATTCTAGGTCCGGAGACCCAGTACTTC
V: TRBV29-1; D: -; J: TRBJ1-1; size: -; CDR3: CSGEGNTEAFF; DNA: TGCAGCGGGGAGGGGAACACTGAAGCTTTCTTT
V: TRBV21-1; D: -; J: TRBJ2-2; size: once; CDR3: CASSNLGGRGTGELFF; DNA: TGTGCCAGCAGCAACCTGGGGGGGCGCGGCACCGGGGAGCTGTTTTTT
V: TRBV5-1; D: TRBD2; J: TRBJ2-1; size: -; CDR3: CASSLGVLAGGNEQFF; DNA: TGCGCCAGCAGCTTGGGAGTACTAGCGGGGGGCAATGAGCAGTTCTTC
V: TRBV27; D: TRBD1; J: TRBJ1-2; size: -; CDR3: CASSLSAGGADYGYPF; DNA: TGTGCCAGCAGTTTATCGGCAGGGGGCGCGGACTATGGCTACCCCTTC
V: TRBV30; D: -; J: TRBJ2-5; size: once; CDR3: CAWTVPGGGETQYF; DNA: TGTGCCTGGACGGTGCCAGGGGGAGGAGAGACCCAGTACTTC
V: TRBV7-9; D: TRBD1; J: TRBJ1-2; size: -; CDR3: CASSPGTAALWGYTF; DNA: TGTGCCAGCAGCCCCGGGACAGCGGCCTTATGGGGCTACACCTTC
V: TRBV14; D: TRBD1; J: TRBJ1-1; size: -; CDR3: CASSQEDIVTGGEAFF; DNA: TGTGCCAGCAGCCAAGAAGATATCGTGACAGGGGGTGAAGCTTTCTTT
V: TRBV5-1; D: TRBD1; J: TRBJ1-2; size: few; CDR3: CASSLTGGVYGYTF; DNA: TGCGCCAGCAGCTTGACAGGGGGCGTCTATGGCTACACCTTC